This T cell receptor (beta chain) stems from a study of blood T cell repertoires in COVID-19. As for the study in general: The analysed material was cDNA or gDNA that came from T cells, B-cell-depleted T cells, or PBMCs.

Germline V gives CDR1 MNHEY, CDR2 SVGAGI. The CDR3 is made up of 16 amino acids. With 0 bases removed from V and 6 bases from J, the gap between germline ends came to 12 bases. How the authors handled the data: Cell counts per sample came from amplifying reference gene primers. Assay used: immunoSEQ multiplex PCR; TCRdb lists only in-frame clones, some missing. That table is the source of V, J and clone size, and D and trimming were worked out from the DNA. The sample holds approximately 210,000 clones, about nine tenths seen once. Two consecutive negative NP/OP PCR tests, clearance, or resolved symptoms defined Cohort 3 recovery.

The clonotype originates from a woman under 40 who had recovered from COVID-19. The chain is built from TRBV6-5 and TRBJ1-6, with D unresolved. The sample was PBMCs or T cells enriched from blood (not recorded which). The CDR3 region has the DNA TGTGCCAGCAGTTACTCGGGCAGGCCGTTTAATTCACCCCTCCACTTT. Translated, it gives CASSYSGRPFNSPLHF.